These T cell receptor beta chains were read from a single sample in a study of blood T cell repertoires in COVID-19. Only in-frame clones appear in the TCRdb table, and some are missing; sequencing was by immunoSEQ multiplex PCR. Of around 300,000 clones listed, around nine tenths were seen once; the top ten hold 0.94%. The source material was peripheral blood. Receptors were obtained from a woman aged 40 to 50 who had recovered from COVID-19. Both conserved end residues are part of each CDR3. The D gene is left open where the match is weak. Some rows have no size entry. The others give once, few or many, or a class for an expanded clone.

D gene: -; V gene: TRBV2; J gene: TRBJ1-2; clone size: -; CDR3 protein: CASSEAAGINYGYTF; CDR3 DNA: TGTGCCAGCAGTGAAGCGGCGGGGATCAACTATGGCTACACCTTC
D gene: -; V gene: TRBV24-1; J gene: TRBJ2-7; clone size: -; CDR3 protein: CATSDSRTNYEQYF; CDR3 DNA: TGTGCCACCAGTGATTCTCGGACTAACTACGAGCAGTACTTC
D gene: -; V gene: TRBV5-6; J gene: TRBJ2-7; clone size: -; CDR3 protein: CASSLGTLEQYF; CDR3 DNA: TGTGCCAGCAGCTTGGGCACTCTCGAGCAGTACTTC
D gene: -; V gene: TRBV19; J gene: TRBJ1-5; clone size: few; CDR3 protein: CASSIQFYQPQHF; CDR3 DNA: TGTGCCAGTAGTATCCAATTTTATCAGCCCCAGCATTTT
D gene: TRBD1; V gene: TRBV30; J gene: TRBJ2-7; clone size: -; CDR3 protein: CAYSDRESYEQYF; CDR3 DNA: TGTGCCTATTCGGACAGGGAATCCTACGAGCAGTACTTC
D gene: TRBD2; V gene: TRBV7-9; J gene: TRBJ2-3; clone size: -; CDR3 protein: CASSLVTLAGVSDTQYF; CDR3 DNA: TGTGCCAGCAGCTTAGTAACTCTAGCGGGAGTATCTGATACGCAGTATTTT
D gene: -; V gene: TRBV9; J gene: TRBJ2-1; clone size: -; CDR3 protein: CASSDSGDSLSSYNEQFF; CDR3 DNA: TGTGCCAGCAGCGACTCTGGCGACTCTCTGAGCTCCTACAATGAGCAGTTCTTC
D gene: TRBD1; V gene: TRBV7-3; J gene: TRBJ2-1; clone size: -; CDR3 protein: CASSLGQGSYNEQFF; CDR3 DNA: TGTGCCAGCAGCTTGGGACAGGGTTCCTACAATGAGCAGTTCTTC
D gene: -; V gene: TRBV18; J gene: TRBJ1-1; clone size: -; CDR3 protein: CASSPAGMGTEAFF; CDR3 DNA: TGTGCCAGCTCACCCGCAGGGATGGGGACTGAAGCTTTCTTT
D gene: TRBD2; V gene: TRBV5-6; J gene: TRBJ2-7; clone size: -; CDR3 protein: CASSLRSSGTYEQYF; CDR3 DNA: TGTGCCAGCAGCTTGCGGTCTAGCGGGACCTACGAGCAGTACTTC
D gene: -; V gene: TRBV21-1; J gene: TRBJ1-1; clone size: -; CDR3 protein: CASSNSRGAHEAFF; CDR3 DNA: TGTGCCAGCAGCAACAGTCGCGGGGCTCATGAAGCTTTCTTT
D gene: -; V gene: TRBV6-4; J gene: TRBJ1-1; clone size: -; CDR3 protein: CASSETGNTEAFF; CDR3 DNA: TGTGCCAGCAGTGAGACAGGTAACACTGAAGCTTTCTTT
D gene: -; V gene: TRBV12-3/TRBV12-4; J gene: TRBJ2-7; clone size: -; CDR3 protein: CASSGGVYEQYF; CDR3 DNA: TGTGCCAGCAGTGGCGGAGTCTACGAGCAGTACTTC
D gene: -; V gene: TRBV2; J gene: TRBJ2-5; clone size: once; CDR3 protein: CASGPGQETQYF; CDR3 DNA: TGTGCCAGCGGGCCGGGACAAGAGACCCAGTACTTC
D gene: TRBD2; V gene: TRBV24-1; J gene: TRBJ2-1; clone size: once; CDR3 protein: CATSDPTSGRLNEQFF; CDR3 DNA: TGTGCCACCAGTGACCCCACTAGCGGGAGGCTCAATGAGCAGTTCTTC
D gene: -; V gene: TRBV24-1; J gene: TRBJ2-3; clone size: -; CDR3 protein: CATSDAEYTDTQYF; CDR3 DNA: TGTGCCACCAGTGATGCGGAATACACAGATACGCAGTATTTT
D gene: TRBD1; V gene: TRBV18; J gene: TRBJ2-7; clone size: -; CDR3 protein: CASSPPDRAFPSYEQYF; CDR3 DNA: TGTGCCAGCTCACCACCGGACAGGGCCTTTCCCTCCTACGAGCAGTACTTC
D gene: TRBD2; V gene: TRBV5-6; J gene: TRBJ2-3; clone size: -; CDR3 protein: CASRGLAGDTQYF; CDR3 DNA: TGTGCCAGCAGAGGACTAGCCGGAGATACGCAGTATTTT
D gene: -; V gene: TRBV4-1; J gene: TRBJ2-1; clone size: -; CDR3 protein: CASSQDLEGSSYNEQFF; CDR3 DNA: TGCGCCAGCAGCCAAGATTTGGAGGGTAGCTCCTACAATGAGCAGTTCTTC
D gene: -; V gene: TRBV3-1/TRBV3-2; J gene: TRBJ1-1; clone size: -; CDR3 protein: CASSGQFTEAFF; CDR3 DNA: TGTGCCAGCAGCGGACAGTTCACTGAAGCTTTCTTT
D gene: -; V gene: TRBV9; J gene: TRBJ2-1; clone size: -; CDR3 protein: CASSGTGFYNEQFF; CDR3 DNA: TGTGCCAGCAGCGGTACAGGGTTTTACAATGAGCAGTTCTTC
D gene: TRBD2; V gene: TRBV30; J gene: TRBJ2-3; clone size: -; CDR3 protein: CAWSGLAGVTDTQYF; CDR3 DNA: TGTGCCTGGAGCGGACTAGCGGGAGTTACAGATACGCAGTATTTT
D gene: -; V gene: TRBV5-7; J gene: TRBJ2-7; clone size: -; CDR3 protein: CASSLAASGRDYEQYF; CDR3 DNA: TGTGCCAGCAGCTTGGCCGCGTCAGGCAGGGACTACGAGCAGTACTTC
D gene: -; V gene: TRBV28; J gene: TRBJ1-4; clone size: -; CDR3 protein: CASNLDILSEKLFF; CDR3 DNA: TGTGCCAGCAACCTTGACATTTTGAGTGAAAAACTGTTTTTT
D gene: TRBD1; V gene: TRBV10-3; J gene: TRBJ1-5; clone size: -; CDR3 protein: CAISEPTGVGNQPQHF; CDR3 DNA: TGTGCCATCAGTGAGCCTACAGGGGTGGGCAATCAGCCCCAGCATTTT
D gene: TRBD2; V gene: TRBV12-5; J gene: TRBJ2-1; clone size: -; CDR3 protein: CASGPGLAGTGNEQFF; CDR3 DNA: TGTGCTAGTGGCCCCGGACTAGCGGGGACCGGCAATGAGCAGTTCTTC
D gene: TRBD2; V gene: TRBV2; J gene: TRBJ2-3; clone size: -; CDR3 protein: CASRDGLARSTDTQYF; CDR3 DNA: TGTGCCAGCAGGGACGGACTAGCGCGTAGCACAGATACGCAGTATTTT
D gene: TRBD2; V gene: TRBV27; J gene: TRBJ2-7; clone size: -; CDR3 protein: CASSFMGGVYEQYF; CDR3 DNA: TGTGCCAGCAGTTTTATGGGGGGGGTCTACGAGCAGTACTTC
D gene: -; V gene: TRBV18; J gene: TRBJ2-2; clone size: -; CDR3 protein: CASSPPSGRNTGELFF; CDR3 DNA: TGTGCCAGCTCACCACCTAGCGGACGGAACACCGGGGAGCTGTTTTTT
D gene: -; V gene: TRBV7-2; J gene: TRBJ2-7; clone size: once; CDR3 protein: CASSLGTVSYEQYF; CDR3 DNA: TGTGCCAGCAGCTTAGGGACTGTCTCCTACGAGCAGTACTTC
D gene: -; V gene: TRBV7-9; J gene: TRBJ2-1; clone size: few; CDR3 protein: CASSLLIQVDNEQFF; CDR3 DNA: TGTGCCAGCAGCTTACTGATACAGGTCGACAATGAGCAGTTCTTC
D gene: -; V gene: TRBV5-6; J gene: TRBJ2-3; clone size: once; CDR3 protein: CASSLYTDTQYF; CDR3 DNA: TGTGCCAGCAGCTTATACACAGATACGCAGTATTTT
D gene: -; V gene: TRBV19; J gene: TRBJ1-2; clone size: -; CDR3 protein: CASTPSFQGSSYGYTF; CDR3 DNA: TGTGCCAGTACTCCATCCTTCCAGGGCAGTAGCTATGGCTACACCTTC
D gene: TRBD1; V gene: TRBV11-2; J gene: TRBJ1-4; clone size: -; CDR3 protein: CASSFTTGTGNEKLFF; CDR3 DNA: TGTGCCAGCAGTTTTACGACGGGGACAGGGAATGAAAAACTGTTTTTT
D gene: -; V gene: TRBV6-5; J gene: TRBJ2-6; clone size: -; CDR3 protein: CASSYSGLSGANVLTF; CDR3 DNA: TGTGCCAGCAGTTATTCAGGACTCTCTGGGGCCAACGTCCTGACTTTC
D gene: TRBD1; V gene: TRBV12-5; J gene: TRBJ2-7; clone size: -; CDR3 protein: CASGLDYGTGGYEQYF; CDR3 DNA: TGTGCTAGTGGTTTGGATTACGGGACAGGGGGTTACGAGCAGTACTTC
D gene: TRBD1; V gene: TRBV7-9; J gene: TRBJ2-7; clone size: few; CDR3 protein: CASTRQGLNYEQYF; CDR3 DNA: TGTGCCAGCACCCGACAGGGTTTAAACTACGAGCAGTACTTC
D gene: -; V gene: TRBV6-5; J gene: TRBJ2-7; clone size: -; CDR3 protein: CASRGTGSYEQYF; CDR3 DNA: TGTGCCAGCAGGGGGACTGGCTCCTACGAGCAGTACTTC